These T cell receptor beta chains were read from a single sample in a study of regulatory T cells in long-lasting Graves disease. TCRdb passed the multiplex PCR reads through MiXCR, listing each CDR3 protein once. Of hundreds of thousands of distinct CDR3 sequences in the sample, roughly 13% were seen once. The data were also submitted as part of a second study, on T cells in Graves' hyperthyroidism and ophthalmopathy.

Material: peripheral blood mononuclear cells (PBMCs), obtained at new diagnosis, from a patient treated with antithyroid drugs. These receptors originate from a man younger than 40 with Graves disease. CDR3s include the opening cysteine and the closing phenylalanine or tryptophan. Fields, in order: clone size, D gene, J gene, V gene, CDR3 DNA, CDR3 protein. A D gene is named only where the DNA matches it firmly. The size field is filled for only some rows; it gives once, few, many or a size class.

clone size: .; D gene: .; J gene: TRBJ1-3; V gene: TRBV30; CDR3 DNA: TGTGCCTGGGGGGTCCTCTACTCTGGAAACACCATATATTTT; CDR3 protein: CAWGVLYSGNTIYF
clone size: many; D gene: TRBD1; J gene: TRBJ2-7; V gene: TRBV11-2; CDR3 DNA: TGTGCCAGCAGCTTAGGCTACGGACAGGGGTTGCGCGAGCAGTACTTC; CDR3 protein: CASSLGYGQGLREQYF
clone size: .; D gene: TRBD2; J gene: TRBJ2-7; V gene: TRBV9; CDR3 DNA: TGTGCCAGCAGCGTAGGGACTAGCGGGGACACCTACGAGCAGTACTTC; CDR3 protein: CASSVGTSGDTYEQYF
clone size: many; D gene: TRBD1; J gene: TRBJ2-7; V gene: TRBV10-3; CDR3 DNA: TGTGCCATCAGTAAGGACAGGGGCTCCTACGAGCAGTACTTC; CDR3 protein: CAISKDRGSYEQYF
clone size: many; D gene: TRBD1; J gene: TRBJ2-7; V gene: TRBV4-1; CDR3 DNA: TGCGCCAGCAGCCGACAACAGGGGAGTCTTTACGAGCAGTACTTC; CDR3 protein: CASSRQQGSLYEQYF
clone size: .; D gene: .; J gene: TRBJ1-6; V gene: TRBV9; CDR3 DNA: TGTGCCAGCAGCGTAGGTCAGGGGAAGAATTCACCCCTCCACTTT; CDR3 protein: CASSVGQGKNSPLHF
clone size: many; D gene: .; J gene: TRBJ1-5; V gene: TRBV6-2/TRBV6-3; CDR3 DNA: TGTGCCAGCAGGAGGCTACCGGGGCAAAGCAATCAGCCCCAGCATTTT; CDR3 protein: CASRRLPGQSNQPQHF
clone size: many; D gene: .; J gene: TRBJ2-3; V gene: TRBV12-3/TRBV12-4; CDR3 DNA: TGTGCCAGCACCTCCAGGGTCACAGATACGCAGTATTTT; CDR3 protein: CASTSRVTDTQYF
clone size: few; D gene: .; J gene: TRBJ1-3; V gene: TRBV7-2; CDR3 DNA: TGTGCCAGCAGCTTAGGGAGTCCCAACTCTGGAAACACCATATATTTT; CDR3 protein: CASSLGSPNSGNTIYF
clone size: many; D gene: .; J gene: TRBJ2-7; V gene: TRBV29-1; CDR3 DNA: TGCAGCGTTGAAGAGGGGCAGGGGATGTCCTACGAGCAGTACTTC; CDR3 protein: CSVEEGQGMSYEQYF
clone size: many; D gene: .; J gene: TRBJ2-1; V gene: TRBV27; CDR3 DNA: TGTGCCAGCAGTCCCGGGGTGCGATCGAGCTCCTACAATGAGCAGTTCTTC; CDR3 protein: CASSPGVRSSSYNEQFF
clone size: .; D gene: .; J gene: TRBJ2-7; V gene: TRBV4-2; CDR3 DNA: TGTGCCAGCAGCCAAGAAGGAAACAGGGCCTACGAGCAGTACTTC; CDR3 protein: CASSQEGNRAYEQYF
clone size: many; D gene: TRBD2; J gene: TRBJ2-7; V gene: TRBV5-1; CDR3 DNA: TGCGCCAGCAGCCCATCCCAGCGGGGGGAGCAGTACTTC; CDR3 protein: CASSPSQRGEQYF
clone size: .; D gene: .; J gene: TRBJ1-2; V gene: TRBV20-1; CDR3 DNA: TGCAGTCCCCGCAGGGGAGACTATGGCTACACCTTC; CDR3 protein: CSPRRGDYGYTF
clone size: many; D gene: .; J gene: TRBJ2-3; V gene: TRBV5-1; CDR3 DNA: TGCGCCAGCAGCTTGGAGGGTAGCGTCCCTAGCACAGATACGCAGTATTTT; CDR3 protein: CASSLEGSVPSTDTQYF
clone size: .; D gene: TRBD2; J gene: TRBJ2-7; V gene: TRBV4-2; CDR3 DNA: TGTGCCAGCAGCCAAGTGGGGGGGGGAGCCACCTACGAGCAGTACTTC; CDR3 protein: CASSQVGGGATYEQYF
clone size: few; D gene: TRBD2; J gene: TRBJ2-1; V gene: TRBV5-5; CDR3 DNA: TGTGCCAGCAGCTACCCTGGGGGGGTAGCGGGAGCGGGTGAGCAGTTCTTC; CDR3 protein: CASSYPGGVAGAGEQFF
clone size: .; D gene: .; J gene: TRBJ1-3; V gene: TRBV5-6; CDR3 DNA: TGTGCCAGCAGCTTGGAAGGACTTAAGAGTGGAAACACCATATATTTT; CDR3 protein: CASSLEGLKSGNTIYF
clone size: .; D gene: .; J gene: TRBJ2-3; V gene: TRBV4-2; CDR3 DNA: TGTGCCAGCAGCCACGTAGCCAGAACAGATACGCAGTATTTT; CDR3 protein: CASSHVARTDTQYF
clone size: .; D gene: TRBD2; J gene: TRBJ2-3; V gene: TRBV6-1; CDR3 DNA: TGTGCCAGCACCCCAGGACTAGAATCAACAGATACGCAGTATTTT; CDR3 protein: CASTPGLESTDTQYF
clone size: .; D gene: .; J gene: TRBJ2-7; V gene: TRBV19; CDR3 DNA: TGTGCCAGTAGTGTAGAGGGCCCGGGGGAGCAGTACTTC; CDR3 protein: CASSVEGPGEQYF
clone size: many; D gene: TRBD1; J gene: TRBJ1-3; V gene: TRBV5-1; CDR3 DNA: TGCGCCAGCAGCCCAGCCGGGACAGAAGGAAACACCATATATTTT; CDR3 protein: CASSPAGTEGNTIYF
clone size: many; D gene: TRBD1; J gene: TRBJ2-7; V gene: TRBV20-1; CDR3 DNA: TGCAGTGCCCAGACAGGGATAAACTACGAGCAGTACTTC; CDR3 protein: CSAQTGINYEQYF
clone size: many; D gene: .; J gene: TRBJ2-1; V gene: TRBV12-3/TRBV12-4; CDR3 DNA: TGTGCCAGCAGCCCGGACTACCGAGGCTTTGAGCAGTTCTTC; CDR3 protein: CASSPDYRGFEQFF
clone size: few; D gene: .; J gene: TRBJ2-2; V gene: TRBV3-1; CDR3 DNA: TGTGCCAGCGGGTCTGCCGGCCTCTATAACACCGGGGAGCTGTTTTTT; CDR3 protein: CASGSAGLYNTGELFF
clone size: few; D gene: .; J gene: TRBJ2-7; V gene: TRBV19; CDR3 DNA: TGTGCCAGTAGTATAAAACATTACTACGAGCAGTACTTC; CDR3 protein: CASSIKHYYEQYF
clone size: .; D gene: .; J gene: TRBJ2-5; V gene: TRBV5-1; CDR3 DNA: TGCGCCAGCAGCTTGGCCCCCGTAGTAGAGACCCAGTACTTC; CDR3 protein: CASSLAPVVETQYF
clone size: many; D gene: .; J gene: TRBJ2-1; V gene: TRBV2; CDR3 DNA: TGTGCCAGTAGGGAAAAGTCGACTGGTGAGCAGTTCTTC; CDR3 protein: CASREKSTGEQFF
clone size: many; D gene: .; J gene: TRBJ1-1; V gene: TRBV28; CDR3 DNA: TGTGCCAGCACCAAGTCGGGGAACACTGAAGCTCTCTTT; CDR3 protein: CASTKSGNTEALF
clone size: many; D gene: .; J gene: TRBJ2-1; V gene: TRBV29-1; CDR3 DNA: TGCAGCGTCCGGGGGGCCAATGAGCAGTTCTTC; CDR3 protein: CSVRGANEQFF
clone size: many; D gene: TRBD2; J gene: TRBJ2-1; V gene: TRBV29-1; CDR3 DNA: TGCAGCGCCAGACTAGCGGGAGGGAATGAGCAGTTCTTC; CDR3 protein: CSARLAGGNEQFF
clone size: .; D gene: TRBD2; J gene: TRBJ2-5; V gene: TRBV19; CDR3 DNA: TGTGCCAGTAGTATGGTGATGGTAGCGGGAGTCATACGGGAGACCCAGTACTTC; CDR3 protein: CASSMVMVAGVIRETQYF
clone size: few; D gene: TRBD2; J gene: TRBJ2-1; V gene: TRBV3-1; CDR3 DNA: TGTGCCAGCAGCCGCCTGACTAGCGGGAGAAGGAATGAGCAGTTCTTC; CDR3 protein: CASSRLTSGRRNEQFF
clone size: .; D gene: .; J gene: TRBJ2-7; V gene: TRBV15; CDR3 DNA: TGTGCCACCAGCAGAGGACTGTCGTACGAGCAGTACTTC; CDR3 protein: CATSRGLSYEQYF
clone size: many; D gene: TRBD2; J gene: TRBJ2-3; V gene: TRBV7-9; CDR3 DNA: TGTGCCAGCAGCTCAGGACTAGCGGGACCCACAGATACGCAGTATTTT; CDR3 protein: CASSSGLAGPTDTQYF
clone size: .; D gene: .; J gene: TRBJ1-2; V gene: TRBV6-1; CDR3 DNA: TGTGCCAGCAGGGGGGCTTTCTCCAACTATGGCTACACCTTC; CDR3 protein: CASRGAFSNYGYTF
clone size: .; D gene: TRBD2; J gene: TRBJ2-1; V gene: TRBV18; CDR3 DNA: TGTGCCAGCTCACCACGGGCTAGCGGGAGGGCCGACAATGAGCAGTTCTTC; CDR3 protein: CASSPRASGRADNEQFF
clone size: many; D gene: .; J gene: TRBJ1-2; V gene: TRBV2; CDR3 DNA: TGTGCCAGCAGTGAGGGTCCGCCCGATGGCTACACCTTC; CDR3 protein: CASSEGPPDGYTF
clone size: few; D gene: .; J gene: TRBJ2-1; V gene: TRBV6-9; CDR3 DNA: TGTGCCAGCAGTTCCCCCGCAGGGGACCATGAGCAGTTCTTC; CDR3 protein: CASSSPAGDHEQFF
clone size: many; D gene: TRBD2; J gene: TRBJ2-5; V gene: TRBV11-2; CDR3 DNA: TGTGCCAGCAGCTTAATTGGGACTAGCGGGAGGGAGACCCAGTACTTC; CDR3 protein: CASSLIGTSGRETQYF
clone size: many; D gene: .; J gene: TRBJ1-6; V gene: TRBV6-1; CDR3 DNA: TGTGCCAGCAGTACGGACAGTAATTCACCCCTCCACTTT; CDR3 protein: CASSTDSNSPLHF
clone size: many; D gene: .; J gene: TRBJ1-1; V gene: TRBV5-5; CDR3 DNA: TGCGCCAGCAGCTTGGAGTCGCCAGAGAACACTGAAGCTTTCTTT; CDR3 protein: CASSLESPENTEAFF
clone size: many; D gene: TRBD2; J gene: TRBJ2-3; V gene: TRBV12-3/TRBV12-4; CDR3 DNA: TGTGCCAGCACCCCTAGCGGGAGTAGCACAGATACGCAGTATTTT; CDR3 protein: CASTPSGSSTDTQYF
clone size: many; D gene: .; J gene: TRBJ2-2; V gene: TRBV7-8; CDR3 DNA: TGTGCCAGCAGCTTAGCTCGGATGGACACCGGGGAGCTGTTTTTT; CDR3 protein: CASSLARMDTGELFF
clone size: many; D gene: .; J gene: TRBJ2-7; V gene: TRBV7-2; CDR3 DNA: TGTGCCAGCAGCCATGGACAAGCCTACGAGCAGTACTTC; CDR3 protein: CASSHGQAYEQYF
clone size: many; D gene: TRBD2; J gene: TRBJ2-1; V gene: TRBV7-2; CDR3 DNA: TGTGCCAGCAGCTCCAAGCGGGAGGGTGAGCAGTTCTTC; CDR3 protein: CASSSKREGEQFF
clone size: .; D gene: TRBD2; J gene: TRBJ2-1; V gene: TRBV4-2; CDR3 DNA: TGTGCCAGCAGCCCCTCCGAGGAGCGGGAGGGAGGTGAGCAGTTCTTC; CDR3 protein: CASSPSEEREGGEQFF
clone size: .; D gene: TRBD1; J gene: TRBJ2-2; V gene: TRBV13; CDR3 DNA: TGTGCCAGCGTCAGACAGGGAAGCACCGGGGAGCTGTTTTTT; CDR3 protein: CASVRQGSTGELFF
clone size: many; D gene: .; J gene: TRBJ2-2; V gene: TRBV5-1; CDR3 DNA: TGCGCCAGCAGCACAACACCGGCCGCCAACACCGGGGAGCTGTTTTTT; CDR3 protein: CASSTTPAANTGELFF
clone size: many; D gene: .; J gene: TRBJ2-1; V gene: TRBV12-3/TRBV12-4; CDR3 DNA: TGTGCCAGCGACGACCAACAAAGGGGTGAGCAGTTCTTC; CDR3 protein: CASDDQQRGEQFF
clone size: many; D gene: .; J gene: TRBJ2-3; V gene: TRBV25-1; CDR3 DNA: TGTGCCAGCAGTGGGGAGGGGGAGAGGAAAGATACGCAGTATTTT; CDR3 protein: CASSGEGERKDTQYF